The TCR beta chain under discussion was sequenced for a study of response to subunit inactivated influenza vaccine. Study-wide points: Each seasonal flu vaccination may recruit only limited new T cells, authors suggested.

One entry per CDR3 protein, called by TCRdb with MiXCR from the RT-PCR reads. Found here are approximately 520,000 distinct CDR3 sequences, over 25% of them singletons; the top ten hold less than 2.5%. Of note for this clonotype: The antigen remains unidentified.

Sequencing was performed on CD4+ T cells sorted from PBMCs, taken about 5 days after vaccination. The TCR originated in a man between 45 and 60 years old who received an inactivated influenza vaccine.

The CDR3, as DNA: TGTGCCAGCAGCCGCGCGACAGGGGGAGTGACCGGGGAGCTGTTTTTT. Translated: CASSRATGGVTGELFF. The chain carries TRBV4-2 and TRBJ2-2; TRBD1 matches at 9 bases. Trimming at V came to 4 bases and at J to 5 bases, leaving 8 bases not matched to a gene. Per the germline V gene, CDR1 is LGHNA and CDR2 is YNFKEQ. The CDR3 is made up of 16 amino acids.